This record concerns one TCR beta chain sequence. In the original processing: Reference gene primer amplification gave estimated nucleated cell counts. The method was immunoSEQ multiplex PCR; TCRdb's version includes in-frame clones alone and lacks a portion of them. The DNA was the basis for D and trimming; V, J and clone size are from that table. Of about 200,000 clones listed, roughly 80% are singletons. The data stem from a study of blood T cell repertoires in COVID-19. Overall study context: There were acute and convalescent COVID-19 samples, and they came from the United States, Italy and Spain. In each case, the material was cDNA or gDNA derived from T cells, B-cell-depleted T cells, or PBMCs.

Sequenced sample: peripheral blood. The source is a middle-aged woman with active or convalescent COVID-19.

CDR3 amino acids: CASSTPGPGGDTQYF. The DNA of the CDR3 is TGTGCCAGTAGTACTCCGGGACCCGGGGGAGATACGCAGTATTTT. The chain employs TRBV19 and TRBJ2-3, with D possibly being TRBD2 (6 bases). The CDR3 runs to 15 residues. The V end was cut by 4 bases, the J end by 5 bases, with 16 bases between. From germline, CDR1 is LNHDA and CDR2 SQIVND (reference sequence).